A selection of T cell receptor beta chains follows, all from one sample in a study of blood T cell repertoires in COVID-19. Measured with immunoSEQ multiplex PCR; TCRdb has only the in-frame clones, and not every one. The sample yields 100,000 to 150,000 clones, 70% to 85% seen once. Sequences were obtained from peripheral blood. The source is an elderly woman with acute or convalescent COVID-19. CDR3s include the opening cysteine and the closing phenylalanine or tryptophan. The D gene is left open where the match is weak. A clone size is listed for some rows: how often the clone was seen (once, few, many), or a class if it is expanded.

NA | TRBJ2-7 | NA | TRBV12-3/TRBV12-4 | TGTGCCAGCAGTTTAGCGGGAGTCGAGCAGTACTTC | CASSLAGVEQYF
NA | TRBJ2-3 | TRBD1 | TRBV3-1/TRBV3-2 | TGTGCCAGCAGCCCCTCCAGGGGGCGGAATACGCAGTATTTT | CASSPSRGRNTQYF
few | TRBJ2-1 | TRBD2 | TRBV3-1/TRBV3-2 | TGTGCCAGCAGCCAAGGGGGACTAGCGTTCAATGAGCAGTTCTTC | CASSQGGLAFNEQFF
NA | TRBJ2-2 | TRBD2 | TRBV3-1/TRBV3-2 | TGTGCCAGCAGCCGCCGACTAGCGGGGGTCGGGGAGCTGTTTTTT | CASSRRLAGVGELFF
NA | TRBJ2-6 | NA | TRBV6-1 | TGTGCCAGCAGTGAATTATGGAAGGGGAACGGGGCCAACGTCCTGACTTTC | CASSELWKGNGANVLTF
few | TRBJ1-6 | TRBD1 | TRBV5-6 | TGTGCCAGCAGCTGGTTCACCGGGACAGATTTACATAATTCACCCCTCCACTTT | CASSWFTGTDLHNSPLHF
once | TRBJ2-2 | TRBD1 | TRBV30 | TGTGCCTCACTAGGACAGGGGATGAAGGCCGGGGAGCTGTTTTTT | CASLGQGMKAGELFF
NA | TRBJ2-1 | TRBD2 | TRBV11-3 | TGTGCCAGCAAGCCTTGGACTAGCTCGCAGGGATCCTACAATGAGCAGTTCTTC | CASKPWTSSQGSYNEQFF
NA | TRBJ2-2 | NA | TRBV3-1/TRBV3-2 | TGTGCCAGCAGCCAAGAGTGGTCGGGTTGGGTTGCCGGGGAGCTGTTTTTT | CASSQEWSGWVAGELFF
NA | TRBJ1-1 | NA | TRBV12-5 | TGTGCTAGTGGTTTGGTATCCCCCCGGGACTTGACTGAAGCTTTCTTT | CASGLVSPRDLTEAFF
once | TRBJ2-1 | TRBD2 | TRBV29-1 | TGCAGCGTTCCCGGGACTAGCGGGAGTCGCTCCTACAATGAGCAGTTCTTC | CSVPGTSGSRSYNEQFF
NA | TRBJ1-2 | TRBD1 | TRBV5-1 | TGCGCCAGCAGCTTGGTCTCAGGGGGCTATGGCTACACCTTC | CASSLVSGGYGYTF
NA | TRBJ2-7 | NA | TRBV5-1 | TGCGCCAGCAGCTTGAGGGTGGGGCTCTACGAGCAGTACTTC | CASSLRVGLYEQYF
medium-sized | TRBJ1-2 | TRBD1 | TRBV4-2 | TGTGCCAGCAGCCAAGATTTAGGGACAGGGCTCGGAATCTATGGCTACACCTTC | CASSQDLGTGLGIYGYTF
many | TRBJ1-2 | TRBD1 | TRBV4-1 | TGCGCCAGCAGCCTGGGACTCTTACCGGGACAGGGGGGGTATGGCTACACCTTC | CASSLGLLPGQGGYGYTF
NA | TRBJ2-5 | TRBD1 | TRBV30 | TGTGCCTGGAGTGTACCATGGGGACAGGGGGCTGGAACGGAGACCCAGTACTTC | CAWSVPWGQGAGTETQYF